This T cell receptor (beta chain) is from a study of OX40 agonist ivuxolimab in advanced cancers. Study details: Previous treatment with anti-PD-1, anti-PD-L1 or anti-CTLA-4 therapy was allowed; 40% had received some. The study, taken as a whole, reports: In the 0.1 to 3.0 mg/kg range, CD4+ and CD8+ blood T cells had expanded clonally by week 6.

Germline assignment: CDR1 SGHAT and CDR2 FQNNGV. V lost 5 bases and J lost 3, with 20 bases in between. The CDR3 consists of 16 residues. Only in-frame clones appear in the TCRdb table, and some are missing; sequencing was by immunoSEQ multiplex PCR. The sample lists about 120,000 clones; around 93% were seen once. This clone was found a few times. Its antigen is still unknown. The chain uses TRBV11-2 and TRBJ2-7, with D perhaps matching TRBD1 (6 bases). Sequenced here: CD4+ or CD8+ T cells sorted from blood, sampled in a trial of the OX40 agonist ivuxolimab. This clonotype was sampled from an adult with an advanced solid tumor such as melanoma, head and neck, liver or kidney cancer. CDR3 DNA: TGTGCCAGCAGCATAACCAACCCGCAGGGGATCTACGAGCAGTACTTC. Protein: CASSITNPQGIYEQYF.